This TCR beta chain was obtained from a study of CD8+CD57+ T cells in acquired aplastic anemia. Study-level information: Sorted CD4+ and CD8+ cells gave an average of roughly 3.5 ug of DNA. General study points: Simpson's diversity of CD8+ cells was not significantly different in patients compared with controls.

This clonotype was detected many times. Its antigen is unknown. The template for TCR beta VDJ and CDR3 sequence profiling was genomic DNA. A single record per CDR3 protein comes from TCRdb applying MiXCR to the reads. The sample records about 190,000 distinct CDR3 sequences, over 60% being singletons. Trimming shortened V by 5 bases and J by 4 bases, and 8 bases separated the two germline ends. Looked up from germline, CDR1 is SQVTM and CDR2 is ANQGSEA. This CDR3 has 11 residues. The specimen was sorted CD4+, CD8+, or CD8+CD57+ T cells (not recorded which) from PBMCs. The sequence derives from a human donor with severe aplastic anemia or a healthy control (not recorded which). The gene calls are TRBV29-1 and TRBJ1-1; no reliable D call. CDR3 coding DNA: TGCAGCGTTCTGGCGGGCACTGAAGCTTTCTTT. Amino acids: CSVLAGTEAFF.